A selection of T cell receptor beta chains follows, all from one sample in a study of Graves' ophthalmopathy and Graves' hyperthyroidism. TCRdb reprocessed the multiplex PCR reads via MiXCR and lists one record per CDR3 protein. The sample lists about 660,000 distinct CDR3 sequences, just over 40% seen once, with more than 2.5% in the top ten. Sequencing was done on a sample of peripheral blood. The receptors were gathered from an adult man with Graves' ophthalmopathy. CDR3s include the opening cysteine and the closing phenylalanine or tryptophan. D genes are given only for firm matches. Not all rows give a size; the values are once, few, many and, for expanded clones, a class.

v_call	clone_size	d_call	j_call	cdr3_aa	cdr3_nt
TRBV19	many	-	TRBJ1-6	CASSITMRSDSPLHF	TGTGCCAGTAGTATTACGATGCGATCGGATTCACCCCTCCACTTT
TRBV19	-	-	TRBJ2-2	CASSPQLGGELFF	TGTGCCAGTAGTCCCCAACTCGGCGGGGAGCTGTTTTTT
TRBV4-3	many	-	TRBJ1-6	CASSQARDSPLHF	TGCGCCAGCAGCCAAGCTAGAGATTCACCCCTCCACTTT
TRBV5-5	-	-	TRBJ1-4	CASSLTPGGVNEKLFF	TGTGCCAGCAGCTTGACCCCCGGGGGGGTCAATGAAAAACTGTTTTTT
TRBV4-2	few	TRBD2	TRBJ2-5	CASSQAASGNQETQYF	TGTGCCAGCAGCCAAGCGGCTAGCGGTAATCAAGAGACCCAGTACTTC
TRBV4-1	many	-	TRBJ2-7	CASSQDSLQQYF	TGCGCCAGCAGCCAAGACTCTCTCCAGCAGTACTTC
TRBV2	-	TRBD1	TRBJ1-5	CASSETQGAHQPQHF	TGTGCCAGCAGTGAAACGCAGGGGGCGCATCAGCCCCAGCATTTT
TRBV29-1	-	TRBD1	TRBJ1-1	CSGGQGRTEAFF	TGCAGCGGTGGACAGGGAAGGACTGAAGCTTTCTTT
TRBV7-9	-	-	TRBJ2-6	CASSSPETGANVPTF	TGTGCCAGCAGCTCACCTGAGACGGGGGCCAACGTCCCGACTTTC
TRBV6-6	many	TRBD1	TRBJ1-4	CASSGTGEGEKLFF	TGTGCCAGCAGTGGGACAGGGGAAGGTGAAAAACTGTTTTTT
TRBV19	many	TRBD2	TRBJ2-7	CASSAREGISYEQYF	TGTGCCAGTAGTGCTCGGGAGGGGATCAGCTACGAGCAGTACTTC
TRBV10-3	-	-	TRBJ1-1	CAISELGGAEAFF	TGTGCCATCAGTGAGTTGGGGGGCGCTGAAGCTTTCTTT
TRBV7-8	many	TRBD2	TRBJ2-7	CASSPGTSDRKYEQYF	TGTGCCAGCAGCCCCGGGACTAGCGATAGAAAGTACGAGCAGTACTTC
TRBV24-1	many	TRBD2	TRBJ2-5	CATSDPNAKTGPGGAQYF	TGTGCCACCAGTGACCCGAACGCGAAAACAGGCCCGGGGGGGGCCCAGTACTTC
TRBV7-8	-	-	TRBJ1-1	CASSRDISQWAEAFF	TGTGCCAGCAGCCGGGACATCTCACAGTGGGCTGAAGCTTTCTTT
TRBV7-9	-	-	TRBJ1-1	CASGLARDTEAFF	TGTGCCAGCGGCTTAGCCCGGGACACTGAAGCTTTCTTT
TRBV7-8	many	TRBD1	TRBJ1-5	CASSPTHGTGPQHF	TGTGCCAGCAGCCCAACCCACGGGACAGGGCCCCAGCATTTT
TRBV19	many	-	TRBJ1-6	CASRARDLGDSPLHF	TGTGCCAGTCGCGCAAGGGACTTGGGGGATTCACCCCTCCACTTT
TRBV5-5	-	-	TRBJ1-3	CASSKMGGAGNTIYF	TGTGCCAGCAGCAAGATGGGAGGGGCCGGAAACACCATATATTTT
TRBV7-3	-	-	TRBJ1-5	CASRASGINQPQHF	TGTGCCAGCAGGGCTAGCGGGATCAATCAGCCCCAGCATTTT
TRBV24-1	-	-	TRBJ1-1	CATGRRRVGSAVDTEAFF	TGTGCCACCGGTAGGCGAAGGGTTGGTTCTGCGGTGGACACTGAAGCTTTCTTT
TRBV10-3	many	-	TRBJ2-7	CAISESTGYEQYF	TGTGCCATCAGTGAGTCGACAGGCTACGAGCAGTACTTC
TRBV19	many	-	TRBJ2-7	CASRSGHYEQYF	TGTGCCAGTAGATCGGGCCACTACGAGCAGTACTTC
TRBV20-1	-	-	TRBJ2-7	CSAPGRAGAGEQYF	TGCAGTGCTCCCGGACGGGCAGGGGCTGGGGAGCAGTACTTC
TRBV9	many	-	TRBJ2-2	CASSPRSGAGELFF	TGTGCCAGCAGCCCTCGTAGTGGGGCCGGGGAGCTGTTTTTT
TRBV7-9	many	-	TRBJ1-1	CASTQSTARTMNTEAFF	TGTGCCAGCACCCAATCGACGGCCAGAACCATGAACACTGAAGCTTTCTTT
TRBV15	many	-	TRBJ1-3	CATSRDGSETGNTIYF	TGTGCCACCAGCAGAGATGGGTCCGAGACTGGAAACACCATATATTTT
TRBV10-3	many	-	TRBJ1-2	CAISESRAGESGYTF	TGTGCCATCAGTGAGTCTCGGGCAGGGGAAAGTGGCTACACCTTC
TRBV7-2	many	TRBD2	TRBJ2-7	CASSLAAGGAYEQYF	TGTGCCAGCAGCTTAGCCGCCGGGGGGGCCTACGAGCAGTACTTC
TRBV9	many	-	TRBJ2-5	CASSAEDWAEETQYF	TGTGCCAGCAGCGCCGAAGACTGGGCAGAAGAGACCCAGTACTTC
TRBV7-2	-	TRBD1	TRBJ2-7	CASSSGTGLSRNEQYF	TGTGCCAGCAGCTCCGGGACAGGGCTTTCCCGGAACGAGCAGTACTTC
TRBV7-9	few	-	TRBJ2-1	CASSLAGRDNEQFF	TGTGCCAGCAGCTTAGCGGGCAGGGACAATGAGCAGTTCTTC
TRBV9	many	-	TRBJ2-2	CASSPTGTGELFF	TGTGCCAGCAGCCCCACCGGGACGGGGGAGCTGTTTTTT
TRBV20-1	few	-	TRBJ2-7	CSARDAGEDRPSYEQYF	TGCAGTGCTAGAGATGCTGGGGAGGACAGGCCGTCCTACGAGCAGTACTTC
TRBV7-9	-	TRBD1	TRBJ2-2	CASSKPGQGASGELFF	TGCGCCAGCAGCAAACCGGGACAGGGGGCGTCCGGGGAGCTGTTTTTT
TRBV11-1	many	-	TRBJ1-1	CASSLARTDYTEAFF	TGTGCCAGCAGCTTAGCGAGGACGGACTACACTGAAGCTTTCTTT
TRBV6-2/TRBV6-3	-	-	TRBJ1-1	CASSYSMAGDTEAFF	TGTGCCAGCAGTTACTCGATGGCAGGGGATACTGAAGCTTTCTTT
TRBV19	many	TRBD1	TRBJ1-2	CASSKFGQGFGYTF	TGTGCCAGTAGTAAATTCGGACAGGGTTTTGGCTACACCTTC
TRBV10-3	-	TRBD1	TRBJ1-5	CAARQGRNQPQHF	TGTGCCGCCCGACAGGGCCGCAATCAGCCCCAGCATTTT
TRBV9	many	-	TRBJ2-2	CASNTWDGELFF	TGTGCCAGCAATACCTGGGACGGGGAGCTGTTTTTT
TRBV10-3	-	TRBD1	TRBJ1-1	CAIVRDRDTEAFF	TGTGCCATCGTGCGGGACAGGGACACTGAAGCTTTCTTT
TRBV25-1	-	-	TRBJ1-1	CASVVESGWTEAFF	TGTGCCAGCGTTGTTGAGTCGGGGTGGACTGAAGCTTTCTTT
TRBV15	many	-	TRBJ2-7	CATSREWASPYEQYF	TGTGCCACCAGCAGAGAATGGGCGTCCCCCTACGAGCAGTACTTC
TRBV7-9	-	-	TRBJ2-5	CASSLGTGGGRDQYF	TGTGCCAGCAGCTTAGGGACAGGAGGGGGAAGAGACCAGTACTTC
TRBV7-2	many	-	TRBJ2-7	CASSPHAGYEQYF	TGTGCCAGCAGCCCCCACGCAGGCTACGAGCAGTACTTC
TRBV7-3	-	TRBD1	TRBJ2-5	CASSTHRGQYF	TGTGCCAGCAGCACACACAGGGGCCAGTACTTC
TRBV12-3/TRBV12-4	-	TRBD1	TRBJ2-7	CASSRQGALEQYF	TGTGCCAGCAGTCGACAGGGGGCGTTAGAGCAGTACTTC
TRBV7-8	few	-	TRBJ1-5	CASSSTRGSNQPQHF	TGTGCCAGCAGCTCAACCCGGGGTTCAAATCAGCCCCAGCATTTT
TRBV7-9	-	TRBD1	TRBJ1-5	CASSPSTGMSNQPQHF	TGTGCCAGCAGCCCGTCGACAGGGATGAGCAATCAGCCCCAGCATTTT
TRBV29-1	-	-	TRBJ1-1	CSVTRVAGGGTEAFF	TGCAGCGTTACCAGGGTAGCGGGAGGGGGCACTGAAGCTTTCTTT
TRBV12-3/TRBV12-4	-	-	TRBJ2-5	CASSSREGTQYF	TGTGCCAGCAGTTCCAGGGAAGGGACCCAGTACTTC
TRBV12-3/TRBV12-4	many	-	TRBJ2-7	CASSLQMRWEQYF	TGTGCCAGCAGTCTCCAGATGCGGTGGGAGCAGTACTTC
TRBV6-5	-	-	TRBJ2-7	CASSYSPDLYEQYF	TGTGCCAGCAGTTACTCTCCCGACCTCTACGAGCAGTACTTC
TRBV5-1	-	-	TRBJ1-2	CTSSLRRGRANYGYTF	TGCACCAGCAGCTTACGCAGGGGACGAGCTAACTATGGCTACACCTTC
TRBV5-1	-	-	TRBJ2-6	CASSLLSQDASGANVLTF	TGCGCCAGCAGCTTGCTCTCCCAGGATGCCTCTGGGGCCAACGTCCTGACTTTC